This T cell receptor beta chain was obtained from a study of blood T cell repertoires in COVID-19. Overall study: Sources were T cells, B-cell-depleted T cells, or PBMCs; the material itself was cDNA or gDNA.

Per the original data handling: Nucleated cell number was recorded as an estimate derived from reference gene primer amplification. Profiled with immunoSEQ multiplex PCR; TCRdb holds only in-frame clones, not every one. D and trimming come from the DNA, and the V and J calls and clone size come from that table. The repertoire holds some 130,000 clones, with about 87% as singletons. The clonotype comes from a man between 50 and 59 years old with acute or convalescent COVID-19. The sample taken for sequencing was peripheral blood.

The CDR3 loop reads CASSLSAYSVSGNTIYF. CDR3 nucleotides: TGTGCCAGCAGCTTATCTGCCTACAGTGTCTCTGGAAACACCATATATTTT. The chain carries TRBV11-2 and TRBJ1-3; the D is unclear. V lost 2 bases and J 0 bases, leaving 14 bases between the germline ends. Germline loops: CDR1 SGHAT, CDR2 FQNNGV. This CDR3 is built from 17 residues.